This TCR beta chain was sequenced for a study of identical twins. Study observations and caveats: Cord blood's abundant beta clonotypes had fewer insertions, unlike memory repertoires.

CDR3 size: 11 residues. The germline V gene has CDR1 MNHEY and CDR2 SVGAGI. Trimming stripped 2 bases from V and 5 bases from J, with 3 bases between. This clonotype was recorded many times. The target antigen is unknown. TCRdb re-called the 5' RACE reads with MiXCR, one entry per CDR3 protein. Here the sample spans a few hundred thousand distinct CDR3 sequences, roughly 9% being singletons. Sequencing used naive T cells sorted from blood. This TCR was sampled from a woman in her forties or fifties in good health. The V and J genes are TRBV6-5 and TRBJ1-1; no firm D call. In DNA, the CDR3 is TGTGCCAGCAGTTACGGGACTGAAGCTTTCTTT. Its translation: CASSYGTEAFF.